These 23 T cell receptor beta chains originate from one sample sequenced in a study of CD8 T cells in ankylosing spondylitis. Study results and caveats: One TCR beta motif, made up of roughly 8 highly homologous variants, appeared characteristic of ankylosing spondylitis blood.

From the 5' RACE reads, TCRdb called clonotypes with MiXCR, one entry per CDR3 protein. The sample holds 700,000 or so distinct CDR3 sequences; about 20% are singletons and the top ten take under 20%. No antigen has been identified for these receptors. Material for sequencing was blood, either unsorted or a sorted T cell fraction (not recorded which). These receptor sequences come from a male donor with ankylosing spondylitis.

This clonotype was seen a few times. The chain carries TRBV7-2 and TRBJ1-6; no firm D call. The CDR3 length is 16 residues. The germline CDR1 and CDR2 sequences are SGHTA and FQGNSA. V was trimmed by 5 bases and J by 3 bases, leaving 14 bases between them. CDR3 DNA sequence: TGTGCCAGCAGCGTCACGACGGGCAACTATAATTCACCCCTCCACTTT. Its translation is CASSVTTGNYNSPLHF.

This clonotype was counted only a few times. V is TRBV15 and J is TRBJ1-4; unclear D gene. V lost 3 bases, J lost 0 bases, and 14 bases lay in between. Germline-derived CDR1 and CDR2 are LNHNV and YYDKDF (reference sequence). The CDR3 covers 17 residues. For the CDR3, the DNA is TGTGCCACCAGCAGGAAAGGAGGGCAGACAACTAATGAAAAACTGTTTTTT. Protein product: CATSRKGGQTTNEKLFF. The full variable domain, rest sourced from reference TRBV15 and TRBJ1-4, is DAMVIQNPRYQVTQFGKPVTLSCSQTLNHNVMYWYQQKSSQAPKLLFHYYDKDFNNEADTPDNFQSRRPNTSFCFLDIRSPGLGDTAMYLCATSRKGGQTTNEKLFFGSGTQLSVL.

This chain joins TRBV6-6 and TRBJ2-3; 7 positions match TRBD1. The CDR3 extends over 13 amino acids. Germline trimming cut 11 bases from V and 1 base from J; bases unmatched to any gene: 6. Germline assignment: CDR1 MNHNY and CDR2 SVGAGI (reference sequence). The CDR3 DNA follows: TGTGCCTGCCGGACAGGAGGCACAGATACGCAGTATTTT. This gives the protein CACRTGGTDTQYF.

The chain carries TRBV7-2 and TRBJ2-3; D unclear. This CDR3 is built from 13 residues. Germline V gene data show CDR1 as SGHTA and CDR2 as FQGNSA. V lost 1 base to trimming and J lost 6 bases, with 8 bases between them. The chain's CDR3 is CASSLGQRDTQYF. CDR3 nucleotide sequence: TGTGCCAGCAGCTTAGGTCAGAGGGATACGCAGTATTTT.

This clonotype showed up just a few times. The chain recombines TRBV11-2 with TRBJ2-6; no reliable D call. CDR3 length: 16 amino acids. Germline CDR1 reads SGHAT; CDR2 reads FQNNGV. Between the trimmed V and J ends, which lost 2 bases and 0 bases, there was a span of 8 bases. CDR3 loop: CASSLRLNSGANVLTF. DNA of the CDR3: TGTGCCAGCAGCTTAAGGTTGAACTCTGGGGCCAACGTCCTGACTTTC.

This clonotype was detected a few times. The genes are TRBV12-3 or TRBV12-4 and TRBJ1-1; 9 nucleotides agree with TRBD1. V shed 5 bases, J shed 6 bases, and the junction held 10 bases outside the gene matches. CDR3 length: 15 residues. The CDR3 DNA sequence: TGTGCCAGCAGTCCCTCCGGGACAGGGCGCGCTGAAGCTTTCTTT. Its translation is CASSPSGTGRAEAFF.

This clonotype was observed a few times. The chain carries TRBV12-5 and TRBJ1-3, with 8 bases aligning to TRBD1. The CDR3 extends over 20 amino acids. Trimming cost V 9 bases and J 0 bases; bases outside gene matches: 22. Germline V CDR1 and CDR2: LGHNT, FRNRAP. CDR3 in amino acids: CASSLSRPGTGFHSGNTIYF. The CDR3 region has the DNA TGTGCTAGCTCCTTATCCCGACCCGGGACAGGATTCCACTCTGGAAACACCATATATTTT.

V usage is TRBV7-2 and J usage is TRBJ2-3, with a weak D call TRBD2 (6 bases). This CDR3 is built from 16 residues. Looked up from germline, CDR1 is SGHTA and CDR2 is FQGNSA. V was clipped by 0 bases and J by 6 bases, with 16 bases between them. CDR3 in DNA: TGTGCCAGCAGCTTAGCCTTAGCGGAGGCGGGGGATACGCAGTATTTT. Translated: CASSLALAEAGDTQYF.

This clonotype was seen more than once but under ten times. The chain couples TRBV20-1 to TRBJ2-7, with no clear D. Per the germline V gene, CDR1 is DFQATT and CDR2 is SNEGSKA (reference sequence). V lost 3 bases to trimming and J lost 2 bases, with 2 bases between them. The CDR3 is made up of 10 amino acids. The CDR3 spells CSASPYEQYF. In DNA form, the CDR3 reads TGCAGTGCTAGTCCCTACGAGCAGTACTTC.

As regards this clonotype: This may arise from a read error, as a much more abundant clone is one base away. This chain connects TRBV12-3 or TRBV12-4 to TRBJ2-3; D unclear. This CDR3 contains 12 residues. The CDR3 sequence: CVSSLNTDTQYF. The CDR3 nucleotides read TGTGTCAGCAGTCTAAACACAGATACGCAGTATTTT.

This clonotype showed up just a few times. V and J are TRBV29-1 and TRBJ1-1; D might be TRBD1 (5 bases). Germline lookup yields CDR1 SQVTM and CDR2 ANQGSEA. Trimming removed 4 bases at V and 4 bases at J, with 16 bases between. This CDR3 is 14 amino acids long. CDR3 residues: CSVVGDLGATEAFF. In DNA, the CDR3 is TGCAGCGTTGTCGGAGACCTTGGGGCCACTGAAGCTTTCTTT. Using reference TRBV29-1 and TRBJ1-1 for the parts outside the CDR3, the full variable domain is SAVISQKPSRDICQRGTSLTIQCQVDSQVTMMFWYRQQPGQSLTLIATANQGSEATYESGFVIDKFPISRPNLTFSTLTVSNMSPEDSSIYLCSVVGDLGATEAFFGQGTRLTVV.

The chain couples TRBV4-1 to TRBJ1-5; D unclear. The CDR3 has 14 residues. The germline gives CDR1 MGHRA, CDR2 YSYEKL. The germline V and J ends were trimmed by 6 bases and 1 base, with 10 bases remaining between them. The CDR3 sequence: CASRGSSSNQPQHF. The CDR3 nucleotides are TGCGCCAGCAGGGGGTCCTCGAGCAATCAGCCCCAGCATTTT.

This clonotype was seen a handful of times. This chain connects TRBV5-1 to TRBJ2-1; D may correspond to TRBD1 or TRBD2 (5 bases each). Trimming stripped 4 bases from V and 8 bases from J, with 13 bases between. The length of the CDR3 is 13 residues. The germline V gene has CDR1 SGHRS and CDR2 YFSETQ. CDR3 loop: CASSARAGDEQFF. CDR3 bases: TGCGCCAGCAGCGCCAGGGCGGGCGATGAGCAGTTCTTC.

The chain has TRBV28 and TRBJ1-3; no clear D gene. CDR1 is MDHEN and CDR2 is SYDVKM in the germline V gene. The CDR3 totals 14 residues. The V gene lost 8 bases and the J gene lost 0 bases, with 11 bases spanning the gap. In DNA, the CDR3 is TGTGCCAGCGGGCCAGTAGGCTCTGGAAACACCATATATTTT. It is translated as CASGPVGSGNTIYF.

This chain uses TRBV5-5 with TRBJ2-5; 7 positions match TRBD2. Germline V gives CDR1 SGHKS, CDR2 YYEKEE (reference sequence). The CDR3 is 16 amino acids. Trimming removed 4 bases from V and 4 bases from J; junction bases left unmatched: 13. Written as DNA, the CDR3 is TGTGCCAGCAGCAGATTAGCGCAGCGGGAAGGAGAGACCCAGTACTTC. It specifies CASSRLAQREGETQYF.

A few counts support this clonotype. This sequence joins TRBV4-1 and TRBJ2-1; D not certain. This CDR3 has 14 amino acids. The V and J ends lost 8 bases and 0 bases respectively, with 11 bases between them. The germline V gene has CDR1 MGHRA and CDR2 YSYEKL. The CDR3 DNA follows: TGCGCCAGCGGGGTACCGAACTCCTACAATGAGCAGTTCTTC. This gives the protein CASGVPNSYNEQFF.

The rearrangement joins TRBV11-2 to TRBJ2-1, with D perhaps given as TRBD1 or TRBD2 (6 bases each). CDR1 SGHAT and CDR2 FQNNGV come from the germline V gene. The CDR3 has 17 residues. The V end lost 5 bases, the J end lost 3 bases, and 20 bases lay between the germline ends. The CDR3: CASSNAGHQTNYNEQFF. The CDR3 bases are TGTGCCAGCAGCAACGCGGGACACCAGACCAACTACAATGAGCAGTTCTTC.

The chain couples TRBV4-3 to TRBJ2-7; D unresolved. The germline V and J ends were trimmed by 0 bases and 5 bases, with 11 bases remaining between them. Per germline, CDR1 LGHNA and CDR2 YSLEER. There are 14 residues in the CDR3. As DNA, the CDR3 is TGCGCCAGCAGCCAAGATCCCAGGCAGGACGAGCAGTACTTC. Protein product: CASSQDPRQDEQYF.

This clonotype was detected only a few times. The chain uses TRBV5-1 and TRBJ1-2; 7 bases map to TRBD1. Germline V CDR1 and CDR2: SGHRS, YFSETQ. There are 14 residues in the CDR3. Germline trimming cut 0 bases from V and 5 bases from J; bases unmatched to any gene: 4. CDR3 sequence: CASSLDLGQYGYTF. As DNA, the CDR3 is TGCGCCAGCAGCTTGGACCTGGGACAGTATGGCTACACCTTC.

Only a few counts were recorded for this clonotype. The V and J genes are TRBV5-1 and TRBJ2-1; D is perhaps TRBD1 or TRBD2 (5 bases each). CDR3 length: 15 amino acids. Trimming shortened V by 0 bases and J by 1 base, and 8 bases separated the two germline ends. The germline CDR1 and CDR2 sequences are SGHRS and YFSETQ. Here the CDR3 reads CASSLVEGSYNEQFF. Written as DNA, the CDR3 is TGCGCCAGCAGCTTGGTAGAGGGGTCCTACAATGAGCAGTTCTTC.

This clonotype was recorded only once. The chain links TRBV4-2 to TRBJ2-3; maybe TRBD2 (6 bases). The V end was cut by 0 bases, the J end by 1 base, with 11 bases between. In germline, CDR1 is LGHNA, CDR2 YNFKEQ. The CDR3 is 16 amino acids. The CDR3 loop reads CASSQDLGTGTDTQYF. CDR3 sequence (DNA): TGTGCCAGCAGCCAAGATTTGGGGACTGGCACAGATACGCAGTATTTT.

The genes are TRBV6-2 or TRBV6-3 and TRBJ2-7; D is unclear. Germline-derived CDR1 and CDR2 are MNHEY and SVGEGT. There are 15 residues in the CDR3. Deletions cut 2 bases from V and 4 bases from J, with 15 bases between. As DNA, the CDR3 is TGTGCCAGCAGTTACCTGGCTTCCCTCAGGTACGAGCAGTACTTC. Translation gives CASSYLASLRYEQYF.

The V call is TRBV3-1, the J call TRBJ1-1; D may be TRBD1 (5 bases). This CDR3 region has 16 residues. Trimming stripped 5 bases from V and 0 bases from J, with 16 bases between. Germline V gene lookup returns CDR1 LGHDT and CDR2 YNNKEL (reference sequence). CDR3 sequence reads: CASSSDRYTMNTEAFF. CDR3 in DNA: TGTGCCAGCAGCTCCGACAGATACACCATGAACACTGAAGCTTTCTTT.